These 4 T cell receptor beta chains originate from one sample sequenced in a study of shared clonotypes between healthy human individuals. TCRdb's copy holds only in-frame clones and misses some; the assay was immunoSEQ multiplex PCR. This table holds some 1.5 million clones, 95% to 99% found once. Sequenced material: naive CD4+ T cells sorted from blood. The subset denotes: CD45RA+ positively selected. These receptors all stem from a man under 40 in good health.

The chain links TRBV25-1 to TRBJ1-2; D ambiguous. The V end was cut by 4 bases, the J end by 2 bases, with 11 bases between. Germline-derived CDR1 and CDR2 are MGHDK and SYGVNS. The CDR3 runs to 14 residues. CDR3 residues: CASSVQWANYGYTF. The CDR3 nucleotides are TGTGCCAGCAGTGTCCAGTGGGCCAACTATGGCTACACCTTC.

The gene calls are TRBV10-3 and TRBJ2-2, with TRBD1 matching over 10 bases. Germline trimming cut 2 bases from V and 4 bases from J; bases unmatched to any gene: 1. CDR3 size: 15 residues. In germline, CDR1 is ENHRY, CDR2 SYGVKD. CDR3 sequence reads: CAISERTGGTGELFF. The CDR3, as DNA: TGTGCCATCAGTGAGAGGACAGGGGGCACCGGGGAGCTGTTTTTT.

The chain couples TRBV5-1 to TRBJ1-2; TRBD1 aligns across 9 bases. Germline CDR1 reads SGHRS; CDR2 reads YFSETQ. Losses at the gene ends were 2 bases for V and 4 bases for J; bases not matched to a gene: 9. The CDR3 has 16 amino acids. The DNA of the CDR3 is TGCGCCAGCAGCTTCTTGACAGGGGGTCAGGGCTATGGCTACACCTTC. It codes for CASSFLTGGQGYGYTF. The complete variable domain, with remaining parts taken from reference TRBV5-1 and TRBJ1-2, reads KAGVTQTPRYLIKTRGQQVTLSCSPISGHRSVSWYQQTPGQGLQFLFEYFSETQRNKGNFPGRFSGRQFSNSRSEMNVSTLELGDSALYLCASSFLTGGQGYGYTFGSGTRLTVV.

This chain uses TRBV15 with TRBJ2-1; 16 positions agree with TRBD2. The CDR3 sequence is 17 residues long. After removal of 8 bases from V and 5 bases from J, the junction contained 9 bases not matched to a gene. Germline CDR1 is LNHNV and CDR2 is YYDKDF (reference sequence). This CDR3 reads CATEGLAGGPGDNEQFF. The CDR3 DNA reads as TGTGCCACCGAGGGACTAGCGGGAGGGCCAGGGGACAATGAGCAGTTCTTC.